This TCR beta chain was identified in a study of T cells in Graves' hyperthyroidism and ophthalmopathy. Uncontrolled infection, other autoimmune disease, pregnancy or lactation barred patients from enrollment. Clinical symptoms, serum thyroxine and TRAb, thyroid ultrasound and orbital computed tomography together formed the diagnostic basis. Study findings and constraints: Most thyroid clonotypes with frequency above 0.001 were detected in blood. A model of 13 V-J features distinguished ophthalmopathy from stable hyperthyroidism.

To note about this clonotype: As yet, its antigen is unknown.

Researchers took RNA transcripts and amplified the TCR beta CDR3 regions from them. HTBI primers were used for first-round RT-PCR of the TCR CDR3. Each CDR3 protein is one row after TCRdb ran MiXCR on the multiplex PCR reads. Altogether roughly 500,000 distinct CDR3 sequences are present, 46% being singletons, with the ten largest covering about 43%. This CDR3 has 13 amino acids. V shed 6 bases, J shed 9 bases, and the junction held 10 bases outside the gene matches. The germline gives CDR1 LNHDA, CDR2 SQIVND (reference sequence). The receptor was isolated from an adult woman with Graves' disease, either hyperthyroidism or ophthalmopathy (not recorded which). The specimen was peripheral blood or thyroid tissue (not recorded which). V and J are TRBV19 and TRBJ1-1, with 7 bases aligning to TRBD1. CDR3 DNA: TGTGCCAGTAGGCGACCGGACAGGCCTAAAGCTTTCTTT. This encodes CASRRPDRPKAFF.